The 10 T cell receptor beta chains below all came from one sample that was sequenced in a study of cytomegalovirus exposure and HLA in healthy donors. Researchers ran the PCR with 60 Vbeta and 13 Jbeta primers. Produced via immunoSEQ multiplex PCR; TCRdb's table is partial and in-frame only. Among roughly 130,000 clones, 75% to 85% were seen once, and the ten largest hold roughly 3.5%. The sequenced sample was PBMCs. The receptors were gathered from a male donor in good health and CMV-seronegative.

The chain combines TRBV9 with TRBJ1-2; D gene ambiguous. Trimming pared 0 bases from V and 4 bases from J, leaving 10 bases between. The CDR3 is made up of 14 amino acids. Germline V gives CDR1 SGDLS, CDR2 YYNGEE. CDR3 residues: CASSVAAVSYGYTF. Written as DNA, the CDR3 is TGTGCCAGCAGCGTAGCCGCAGTTTCCTATGGCTACACCTTC.

This CDR3 is CASSAGTTNEKLFF. In nucleotides, the CDR3 is TGTGCCAGCAGCGCCGGGACTACTAATGAAAAACTGTTTTTT. The V call is TRBV9, the J call TRBJ1-4; perhaps TRBD1 as D (5 bases). CDR1 is SGDLS and CDR2 is YYNGEE in the germline V gene. Deletions cut 3 bases from V and 2 bases from J, with 8 bases between. The CDR3 loop spans 14 amino acids.

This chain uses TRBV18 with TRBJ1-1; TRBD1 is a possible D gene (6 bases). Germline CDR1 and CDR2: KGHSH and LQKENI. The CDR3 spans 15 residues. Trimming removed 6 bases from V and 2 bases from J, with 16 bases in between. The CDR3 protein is CASSPRQDVNTEAFF. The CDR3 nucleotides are TGTGCCAGCTCCCCCCGACAGGATGTAAACACTGAAGCTTTCTTT.

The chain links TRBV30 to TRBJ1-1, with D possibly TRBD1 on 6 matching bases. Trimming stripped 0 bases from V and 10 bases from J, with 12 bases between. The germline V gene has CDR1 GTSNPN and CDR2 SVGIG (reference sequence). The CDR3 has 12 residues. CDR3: CAWSVGRGVAFF. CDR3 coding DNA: TGTGCCTGGAGTGTAGGCAGGGGCGTAGCTTTCTTT.

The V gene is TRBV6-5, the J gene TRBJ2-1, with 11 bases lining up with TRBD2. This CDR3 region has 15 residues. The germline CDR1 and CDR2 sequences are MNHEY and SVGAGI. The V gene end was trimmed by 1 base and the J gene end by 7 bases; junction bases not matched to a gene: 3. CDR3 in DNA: TGTGCCAGCAGTTACTGGACTAGCGGGTCTAATGAGCAGTTCTTC. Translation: CASSYWTSGSNEQFF.

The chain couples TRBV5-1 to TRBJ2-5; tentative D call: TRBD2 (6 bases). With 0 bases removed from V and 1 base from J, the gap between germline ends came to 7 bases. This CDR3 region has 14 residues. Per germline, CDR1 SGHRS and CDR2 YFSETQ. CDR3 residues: CASSLVSGQETQYF. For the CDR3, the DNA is TGCGCCAGCAGCTTGGTTAGCGGCCAAGAGACCCAGTACTTC.

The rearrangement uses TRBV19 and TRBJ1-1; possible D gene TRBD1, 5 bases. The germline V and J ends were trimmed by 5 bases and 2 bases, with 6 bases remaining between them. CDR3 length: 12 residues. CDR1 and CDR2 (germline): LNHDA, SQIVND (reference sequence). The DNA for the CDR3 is TGTGCCAGTAGTGGGGCAAACACTGAAGCTTTCTTT. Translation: CASSGANTEAFF.

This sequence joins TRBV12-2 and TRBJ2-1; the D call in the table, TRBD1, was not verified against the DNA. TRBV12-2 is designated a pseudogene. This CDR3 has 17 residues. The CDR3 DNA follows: TGTGCAAGTCGCTTAGCGCCCAGGCAAGGGGCCTACAATGAGCAGTTCTTC. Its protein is CASRLAPRQGAYNEQFF.

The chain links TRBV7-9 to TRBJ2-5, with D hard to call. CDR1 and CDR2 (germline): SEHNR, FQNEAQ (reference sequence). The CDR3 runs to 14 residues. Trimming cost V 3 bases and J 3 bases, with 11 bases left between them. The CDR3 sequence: CASSFFETEETQYF. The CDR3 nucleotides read TGTGCCAGCAGCTTTTTTGAAACGGAAGAGACCCAGTACTTC. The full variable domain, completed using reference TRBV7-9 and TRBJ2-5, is DTGVSQNPRHKITKRGQNVTFRCDPISEHNRLYWYRQTLGQGPEFLTYFQNEAQLEKSRLLSDRFSAERPKGSFSTLEIQRTEQGDSAMYLCASSFFETEETQYFGPGTRLLVL.

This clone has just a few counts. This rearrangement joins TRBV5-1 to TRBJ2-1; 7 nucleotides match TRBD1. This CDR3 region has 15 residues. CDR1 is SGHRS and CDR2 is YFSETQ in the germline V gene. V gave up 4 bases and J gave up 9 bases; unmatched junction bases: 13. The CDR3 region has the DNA TGCGCCAGCAGCCCAAAATTGACAGGGCAAGGTGAGCAGTTCTTC. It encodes CASSPKLTGQGEQFF.